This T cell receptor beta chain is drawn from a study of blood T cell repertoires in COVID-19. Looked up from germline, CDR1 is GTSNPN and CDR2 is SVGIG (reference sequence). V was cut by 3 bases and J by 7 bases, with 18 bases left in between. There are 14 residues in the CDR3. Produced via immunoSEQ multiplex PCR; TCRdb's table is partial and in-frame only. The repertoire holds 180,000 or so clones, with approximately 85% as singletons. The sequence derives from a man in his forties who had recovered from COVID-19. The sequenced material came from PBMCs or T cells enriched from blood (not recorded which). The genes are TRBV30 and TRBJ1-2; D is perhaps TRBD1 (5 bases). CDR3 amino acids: CAWRPWGGAGGYTF. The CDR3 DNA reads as TGTGCCTGGAGGCCATGGGGGGGAGCTGGTGGCTACACCTTC.